The rows below give T cell receptor beta chains drawn from one sample of a study of blood T cell repertoires in COVID-19. The protocol was immunoSEQ multiplex PCR, while the TCRdb copy is restricted to in-frame clones and leaves out a portion. The sample lists around 260,000 clones, approximately 92% occurring once. The sequencing input was PBMCs or T cells enriched from blood (not recorded which). Source of these receptors: a woman aged 25 to 39 who had recovered from COVID-19. The CDR3 runs from the conserved cysteine through the conserved F or W. Each record gives: J gene, D gene, clone size, V gene, CDR3 protein, CDR3 DNA. A D gene is named only where the DNA matches it firmly. Some rows mark clone size as missing; the rest say once, few, many or name a class of expanded clone.

j_gene: TRBJ2-7
d_gene: TRBD2
abundance: NA
v_gene: TRBV27
CDR3aa: CASSLAGGEQYF
CDR3nt: TGTGCCAGCAGTTTAGCGGGAGGCGAGCAGTACTTC

j_gene: TRBJ2-7
d_gene: NA
abundance: few
v_gene: TRBV7-6
CDR3aa: CASSLPRESDEQYF
CDR3nt: TGTGCCAGCAGCTTACCACGGGAGAGCGACGAGCAGTACTTC

j_gene: TRBJ2-7
d_gene: TRBD2
abundance: once
v_gene: TRBV7-9
CDR3aa: CASSLAGGLADTYEQYF
CDR3nt: TGTGCCAGCAGCTTAGCGGGGGGACTAGCGGATACCTACGAGCAGTACTTC

j_gene: TRBJ2-2
d_gene: NA
abundance: NA
v_gene: TRBV4-1
CDR3aa: CASSQSGTGELFF
CDR3nt: TGCGCCAGCAGCCAGTCAGGTACCGGGGAGCTGTTTTTT

j_gene: TRBJ2-2
d_gene: TRBD1
abundance: NA
v_gene: TRBV27
CDR3aa: CASRQGLGTGELFF
CDR3nt: TGTGCCAGCAGACAGGGGTTGGGCACCGGGGAGCTGTTTTTT

j_gene: TRBJ2-5
d_gene: TRBD2
abundance: NA
v_gene: TRBV5-1
CDR3aa: CASSPGGGQETQYF
CDR3nt: TGCGCCAGCAGCCCCGGGGGGGGCCAAGAGACCCAGTACTTC

j_gene: TRBJ2-5
d_gene: TRBD1
abundance: NA
v_gene: TRBV11-3
CDR3aa: CASSLTGVWEETQYF
CDR3nt: TGTGCCAGCAGCTTAACAGGGGTATGGGAAGAGACCCAGTACTTC

j_gene: TRBJ2-1
d_gene: NA
abundance: NA
v_gene: TRBV3-1/TRBV3-2
CDR3aa: CASSQGQGAYNEQFF
CDR3nt: TGTGCCAGCAGCCAAGGACAAGGGGCCTACAATGAGCAGTTCTTC

j_gene: TRBJ1-4
d_gene: NA
abundance: once
v_gene: TRBV5-6
CDR3aa: CASSLESSSEKLFF
CDR3nt: TGTGCCAGCAGCTTGGAAAGTAGTTCTGAAAAACTGTTTTTT

j_gene: TRBJ2-3
d_gene: TRBD2
abundance: few
v_gene: TRBV9
CDR3aa: CASSFRGGSSTDTQYF
CDR3nt: TGTGCCAGCAGCTTCCGCGGCGGGAGTAGCACAGATACGCAGTATTTT

j_gene: TRBJ1-6
d_gene: NA
abundance: once
v_gene: TRBV30
CDR3aa: CAWSRGPGGNSPLHF
CDR3nt: TGTGCCTGGTCTCGCGGGCCCGGGGGGAATTCACCCCTCCACTTT

j_gene: TRBJ2-6
d_gene: NA
abundance: once
v_gene: TRBV7-3
CDR3aa: CASSLTHPSGANVLTF
CDR3nt: TGTGCCAGCAGCTTAACTCATCCCTCTGGGGCCAACGTCCTGACTTTC

j_gene: TRBJ2-7
d_gene: TRBD1
abundance: NA
v_gene: TRBV30
CDR3aa: CAWSVDRAYEQYF
CDR3nt: TGTGCCTGGAGCGTTGACAGGGCCTACGAGCAGTACTTC

j_gene: TRBJ2-1
d_gene: NA
abundance: NA
v_gene: TRBV30
CDR3aa: CAWSAPFRGDEQFF
CDR3nt: TGTGCCTGGAGCGCACCGTTCAGGGGGGATGAGCAGTTCTTC

j_gene: TRBJ1-4
d_gene: NA
abundance: NA
v_gene: TRBV25-1
CDR3aa: CASSESGGSTNEKLFF
CDR3nt: TGTGCCAGCAGTGAATCGGGAGGGTCAACTAATGAAAAACTGTTTTTT

j_gene: TRBJ2-3
d_gene: TRBD2
abundance: NA
v_gene: TRBV6-2/TRBV6-3
CDR3aa: CASSYPLAGASTDTQYF
CDR3nt: TGTGCCAGCAGTTATCCCCTAGCGGGGGCTAGCACAGATACGCAGTATTTT

j_gene: TRBJ2-5
d_gene: TRBD1
abundance: NA
v_gene: TRBV9
CDR3aa: CASSVGVIGDSQETQYF
CDR3nt: TGTGCCAGCAGCGTAGGGGTGATTGGGGACAGTCAAGAGACCCAGTACTTC

j_gene: TRBJ2-7
d_gene: TRBD1
abundance: once
v_gene: TRBV5-5
CDR3aa: CASSFTGAYEQYF
CDR3nt: TGTGCCAGCAGCTTTACAGGGGCGTACGAGCAGTACTTC

j_gene: TRBJ1-5
d_gene: NA
abundance: NA
v_gene: TRBV19
CDR3aa: CASSGKGGPNQPQHF
CDR3nt: TGTGCCAGTAGTGGGAAGGGAGGGCCCAATCAGCCCCAGCATTTT

j_gene: TRBJ2-7
d_gene: NA
abundance: NA
v_gene: TRBV28
CDR3aa: CASSLGGGYEQYF
CDR3nt: TGTGCCAGCAGTTTAGGGGGCGGCTACGAGCAGTACTTC

j_gene: TRBJ1-6
d_gene: TRBD1
abundance: NA
v_gene: TRBV3-1/TRBV3-2
CDR3aa: CASSPDSDRVNSPLHF
CDR3nt: TGTGCCAGCAGCCCGGATAGTGACAGGGTTAATTCACCCCTCCACTTT

j_gene: TRBJ2-5
d_gene: TRBD2
abundance: once
v_gene: TRBV6-2/TRBV6-3
CDR3aa: CASSSIPGLAQFKETQYF
CDR3nt: TGTGCCAGCAGTTCAATACCGGGACTAGCGCAGTTCAAAGAGACCCAGTACTTC

j_gene: TRBJ2-3
d_gene: TRBD2
abundance: NA
v_gene: TRBV4-2
CDR3aa: CASSQGLAVQGDTQYF
CDR3nt: TGTGCCAGCAGCCAGGGGCTAGCGGTCCAAGGAGATACGCAGTATTTT

j_gene: TRBJ1-1
d_gene: TRBD1
abundance: NA
v_gene: TRBV4-1
CDR3aa: CASSQGQGGFMNTEAFF
CDR3nt: TGCGCCAGCAGCCAGGGACAGGGGGGTTTCATGAACACTGAAGCTTTCTTT

j_gene: TRBJ1-2
d_gene: NA
abundance: NA
v_gene: TRBV12-3/TRBV12-4
CDR3aa: CASSDYRGYGYTF
CDR3nt: TGTGCCAGCAGTGACTACCGGGGATATGGCTACACCTTC

j_gene: TRBJ1-3
d_gene: TRBD1
abundance: NA
v_gene: TRBV28
CDR3aa: CASSFRQGFVGNTIYF
CDR3nt: TGTGCCAGCAGTTTCCGACAGGGTTTCGTTGGAAACACCATATATTTT

j_gene: TRBJ2-2
d_gene: NA
abundance: NA
v_gene: TRBV5-4
CDR3aa: CASSLGQGGTGELFF
CDR3nt: TGTGCCAGCAGCTTGGGGCAGGGTGGCACCGGGGAGCTGTTTTTT

j_gene: TRBJ1-4
d_gene: NA
abundance: NA
v_gene: TRBV9
CDR3aa: CASSPDSEKLFF
CDR3nt: TGTGCCAGCAGCCCGGACAGCGAAAAACTGTTTTTT

j_gene: TRBJ1-2
d_gene: NA
abundance: NA
v_gene: TRBV2
CDR3aa: CASRETGYGYTF
CDR3nt: TGTGCCAGCAGGGAGACAGGATATGGCTACACCTTC

j_gene: TRBJ2-1
d_gene: NA
abundance: NA
v_gene: TRBV30
CDR3aa: CATDARQFF
CDR3nt: TGTGCGACTGATGCCCGCCAGTTCTTC

j_gene: TRBJ2-6
d_gene: TRBD1
abundance: NA
v_gene: TRBV15
CDR3aa: CATSRAKGASSGANVLTF
CDR3nt: TGTGCCACCAGCAGAGCTAAGGGGGCCAGCTCTGGGGCCAACGTCCTGACTTTC

j_gene: TRBJ2-2
d_gene: TRBD1
abundance: NA
v_gene: TRBV19
CDR3aa: CAVGDSLPRTGELFF
CDR3nt: TGTGCCGTGGGGGACAGCCTGCCGAGGACCGGGGAGCTGTTTTTT

j_gene: TRBJ2-1
d_gene: TRBD1
abundance: NA
v_gene: TRBV9
CDR3aa: CASSREDRGNFYTYNEQFF
CDR3nt: TGTGCCAGCAGCAGGGAGGACAGGGGAAACTTTTACACCTACAATGAGCAGTTCTTC

j_gene: TRBJ1-1
d_gene: NA
abundance: NA
v_gene: TRBV19
CDR3aa: CAVRSYTEAFF
CDR3nt: TGTGCCGTCCGCAGTTACACTGAAGCTTTCTTT

j_gene: TRBJ2-7
d_gene: NA
abundance: NA
v_gene: TRBV11-2
CDR3aa: CASSLGLLESSYEQYF
CDR3nt: TGTGCCAGCAGCCTCGGCCTCCTAGAGAGCTCCTACGAGCAGTACTTC

j_gene: TRBJ2-3
d_gene: NA
abundance: NA
v_gene: TRBV12-3/TRBV12-4
CDR3aa: CAGQARNTDTQYF
CDR3nt: TGTGCCGGGCAGGCCAGGAACACAGATACGCAGTATTTT

j_gene: TRBJ1-1
d_gene: NA
abundance: NA
v_gene: TRBV29-1
CDR3aa: CSVTGNPEAFF
CDR3nt: TGCAGCGTAACAGGGAATCCTGAAGCTTTCTTT

j_gene: TRBJ2-7
d_gene: TRBD2
abundance: once
v_gene: TRBV27
CDR3aa: CASSLFESGGADEQYF
CDR3nt: TGTGCCAGCAGTTTATTTGAGTCGGGGGGGGCTGACGAGCAGTACTTC

j_gene: TRBJ2-1
d_gene: NA
abundance: NA
v_gene: TRBV7-9
CDR3aa: CASSLAASLSYNEQFF
CDR3nt: TGTGCCAGCAGCTTAGCGGCTAGCCTCAGTTACAATGAGCAGTTCTTC

j_gene: TRBJ2-7
d_gene: TRBD2
abundance: NA
v_gene: TRBV6-2/TRBV6-3
CDR3aa: CASSYVVVSGRVIPYEQYF
CDR3nt: TGTGCCAGCAGTTACGTGGTGGTTAGCGGGAGGGTTATTCCCTACGAGCAGTACTTC

j_gene: TRBJ1-6
d_gene: NA
abundance: NA
v_gene: TRBV4-1
CDR3aa: CASSQESGFAYNSPLHF
CDR3nt: TGCGCCAGCAGCCAAGAATCGGGGTTTGCCTATAATTCACCCCTCCACTTT

j_gene: TRBJ1-6
d_gene: NA
abundance: NA
v_gene: TRBV27
CDR3aa: CASSLLTDNSPLHF
CDR3nt: TGTGCCAGCAGTCTACTGACAGATAATTCACCCCTCCACTTT

j_gene: TRBJ2-3
d_gene: NA
abundance: NA
v_gene: TRBV28
CDR3aa: CASSPDRRYTDTQYF
CDR3nt: TGTGCCAGCAGTCCCGACAGGCGATACACAGATACGCAGTATTTT

j_gene: TRBJ2-2
d_gene: NA
abundance: NA
v_gene: TRBV5-4
CDR3aa: CASSPRGGNTGELFF
CDR3nt: TGTGCCAGCAGCCCGAGGGGAGGGAACACCGGGGAGCTGTTTTTT

j_gene: TRBJ2-1
d_gene: TRBD2
abundance: once
v_gene: TRBV2
CDR3aa: CASYVRTQKREAYSYNEQFF
CDR3nt: TGTGCCAGCTATGTCCGGACCCAAAAGCGGGAGGCATACTCCTACAATGAGCAGTTCTTC

j_gene: TRBJ2-3
d_gene: NA
abundance: NA
v_gene: TRBV24-1
CDR3aa: CATYGKLPDTQYF
CDR3nt: TGTGCCACCTACGGGAAATTGCCAGATACGCAGTATTTT

j_gene: TRBJ2-1
d_gene: TRBD2
abundance: once
v_gene: TRBV10-1
CDR3aa: CASSEGTSGRNEQFF
CDR3nt: TGCGCCAGCAGTGAAGGGACTAGCGGGAGGAATGAGCAGTTCTTC

j_gene: TRBJ1-6
d_gene: NA
abundance: NA
v_gene: TRBV28
CDR3aa: CASRANSPLHF
CDR3nt: TGTGCCAGCAGGGCAAATTCACCCCTCCACTTT

j_gene: TRBJ2-7
d_gene: TRBD1
abundance: NA
v_gene: TRBV5-1
CDR3aa: CASSRTPGTETYEQYF
CDR3nt: TGCGCCAGCAGTAGGACTCCCGGGACAGAGACCTACGAGCAGTACTTC

j_gene: TRBJ2-7
d_gene: TRBD2
abundance: NA
v_gene: TRBV11-2
CDR3aa: CASSLTGGTYEQYF
CDR3nt: TGTGCCAGCAGCTTAACGGGAGGAACCTACGAGCAGTACTTC

j_gene: TRBJ1-1
d_gene: TRBD1
abundance: NA
v_gene: TRBV27
CDR3aa: CASSTYDRGLSTEAFF
CDR3nt: TGTGCCAGCAGTACGTACGACAGGGGGCTTTCCACTGAAGCTTTCTTT